This TCR beta chain emerged from a study of Ad26.COV2.S vaccination and SARS-CoV-2 variants. Study-wide context: This donor came from the COV1001 trial of Ad26.COV2.S. Intramuscular Ad26.COV2.S at 5x10^10 or 1x10^11 viral particles.

Treatment meaning: about 20 received Ad26.COV2.S at low or high dose, single or two shots; 5 received placebo; per-sample allocation not given. Specimen acquisition occurred on day 63 following the initial vaccine or placebo injection. Clones were read by immunoSEQ multiplex PCR, and TCRdb kept only the in-frame ones, dropping some. The data contain more than 400,000 clones, about 92% of them singletons. CDR1 LNHDA and CDR2 SQIVND come from the germline V gene (reference sequence). The junction had 6 bases not matched to a gene; V was cut back by 0 bases and J by 7 bases. The CDR3 is 15 residues long.

The gene calls are TRBV19 and TRBJ2-1, with 7 nucleotides matching TRBD2. This clonotype was obtained from a person between 18 and 60 years old who received the Ad26.COV2.S COVID-19 vaccine or a placebo. This material consisted of peripheral blood, taken in a trial of Ad26.COV2.S vaccine versus placebo. The CDR3 sequence: CASSIDLWGGNEQFF. Here the CDR3 DNA reads TGTGCCAGTAGTATAGATTTGTGGGGGGGTAATGAGCAGTTCTTC.